A selection of T cell receptor beta chains follows, all from one sample in a study of molecular identifiers for immune sequencing clone quantification. TCRdb reprocessed the PCR reads with MiXCR, giving one entry per CDR3 protein. The sample includes some 93,000 distinct CDR3 sequences, around 20% of them seen just once. The specimen sequenced was naive CD8+ T cells from blood, with Jurkat cell RNA spiked in. The receptors derive from a human donor in good health. Some libraries in this study had Jurkat cell RNA spiked in. Each CDR3 is given with its conserved first and last residue. The D gene is left open where the match is weak. A clone size is listed for some rows: how often the clone was seen (once, few, many), or a class if it is expanded.

D	J	size	V	CDR3	DNA
TRBD1	TRBJ1-5	NA	TRBV16	CVSSHHQGAFQPQHF	TGTGTCAGCAGCCATCATCAGGGGGCGTTTCAGCCCCAGCATTTT
TRBD2	TRBJ2-5	many	TRBV20-1	CSAKGLAGGWRETQYF	TGCAGTGCTAAGGGACTAGCGGGAGGTTGGCGAGAGACCCAGTACTTC
NA	TRBJ2-3	many	TRBV28	CASSSIGDTQYF	TGTGCCAGCAGTTCGATCGGGGATACGCAGTATTTT
NA	TRBJ2-3	NA	TRBV30	CAWSRAGGTDTQYF	TGTGCCTGGAGCAGGGCCGGCGGGACAGATACGCAGTATTTT
NA	TRBJ1-1	NA	TRBV6-2/TRBV6-3	CASSYVASIVNTEAFF	TGTGCCAGCAGTTACGTCGCCAGCATAGTCAACACTGAAGCTTTCTTT
NA	TRBJ2-1	few	TRBV4-3	CASSLYHGNNEQFF	TGCGCCAGCAGCCTCTACCACGGGAACAATGAGCAGTTCTTC
TRBD2	TRBJ2-5	few	TRBV20-1	CSAQDLAGEQETQYF	TGCAGTGCTCAAGACCTAGCGGGAGAGCAAGAGACCCAGTACTTC
TRBD2	TRBJ2-2	few	TRBV10-3	CAISEPPGLDHTGELFF	TGTGCCATCAGTGAACCACCGGGACTAGATCATACCGGGGAGCTGTTTTTT
NA	TRBJ1-5	few	TRBV19	CASSQERGGNQPQHF	TGTGCCAGTAGCCAAGAGCGAGGGGGAAATCAGCCCCAGCATTTT
NA	TRBJ1-5	once	TRBV7-8	CASSLGAGSANQPQHF	TGTGCCAGCAGCTTAGGGGCCGGGTCCGCAAATCAGCCCCAGCATTTT
NA	TRBJ2-3	many	TRBV6-2/TRBV6-3	CASSYGLVVDTQYF	TGTGCCAGCAGTTACGGCTTGGTAGTTGATACGCAGTATTTT
NA	TRBJ2-3	many	TRBV28	CASSPPKGRATDTQYF	TGTGCCAGCAGTCCCCCGAAAGGCAGAGCCACAGATACGCAGTATTTT
NA	TRBJ2-1	many	TRBV7-2	CASSNRLENEQFF	TGTGCCAGCAGCAATAGACTAGAGAATGAGCAGTTCTTC
NA	TRBJ1-5	many	TRBV6-2/TRBV6-3	CASSSVYPGANQPQHF	TGTGCCAGCAGTTCCGTCTATCCGGGGGCGAATCAGCCCCAGCATTTT
NA	TRBJ2-2	few	TRBV7-9	CASSSTVRPGELFF	TGTGCCAGCAGCTCGACAGTGAGACCCGGGGAGCTGTTTTTT
TRBD2	TRBJ2-3	NA	TRBV5-1	CASSTGSAGGLDTQYF	TGCGCCAGCAGCACCGGGTCAGCGGGGGGGTTGGATACGCAGTATTTT
TRBD2	TRBJ2-5	many	TRBV27	CASSLLLAGVVVQETQYF	TGTGCCAGCAGTTTATTACTAGCGGGAGTGGTGGTGCAAGAGACCCAGTACTTC
TRBD2	TRBJ2-7	many	TRBV5-4	CASSYSGISYEQYF	TGTGCCAGCAGCTATAGCGGGATTTCCTACGAGCAGTACTTC
NA	TRBJ2-7	many	TRBV20-1	CSARLDGNYEQYF	TGCAGTGCTAGATTGGACGGAAACTACGAGCAGTACTTC
TRBD1	TRBJ1-2	many	TRBV27	CASSYGQGLGGYTF	TGTGCCAGCAGTTACGGACAGGGGTTGGGTGGCTACACCTTC
NA	TRBJ2-5	many	TRBV5-5	CASSPVDSQETQYF	TGTGCCAGCAGCCCCGTGGACAGTCAAGAGACCCAGTACTTC
NA	TRBJ2-7	NA	TRBV4-1	CASSQINSYEQYF	TGCGCCAGCAGCCAGATAAACTCCTACGAGCAGTACTTC
NA	TRBJ2-7	NA	TRBV7-9	CASSLVVYEQYF	TGTGCCAGCAGCTTAGTGGTTTACGAGCAGTACTTC
NA	TRBJ1-6	NA	TRBV19	CASSIGSVNNSPLHF	TGTGCCAGTAGTATTGGGTCAGTAAATAATTCACCCCTCCACTTT
NA	TRBJ1-2	few	TRBV6-5	CASSSTRSRSTNYGYTF	TGTGCCAGCAGTTCGACCCGCTCGAGGTCGACTAACTATGGCTACACCTTC
TRBD1	TRBJ2-2	many	TRBV7-9	CASSPRDRGWTGELFF	TGTGCCAGCAGCCCTCGGGACAGGGGCTGGACCGGGGAGCTGTTTTTT
TRBD2	TRBJ2-1	few	TRBV19	CASSTGTSEYNEQFF	TGTGCCAGTAGTACCGGGACTAGCGAATACAATGAGCAGTTCTTC
TRBD1	TRBJ1-1	few	TRBV19	CASKGGMGTEAFF	TGTGCCAGTAAAGGGGGCATGGGAACTGAAGCTTTCTTT
NA	TRBJ1-1	NA	TRBV27	CASSLTTPTMNTEAFF	TGTGCCAGCAGTCTGACAACGCCAACAATGAACACTGAAGCTTTCTTT
NA	TRBJ2-2	NA	TRBV24-1	CATSDLRSADTGELFF	TGTGCCACCAGTGATTTACGTTCCGCGGACACCGGGGAGCTGTTTTTT